This entry lists 16 T cell receptor beta chains sequenced from one sample in a study of CD8 T cells in ankylosing spondylitis. TCRdb re-derived calls from the 5' RACE reads in MiXCR, one entry per CDR3 protein. The sample consists of about 240,000 distinct CDR3 sequences, more than 20% of them appearing once. Sequencing used blood, either unsorted or a sorted T cell fraction (not recorded which). Receptors were obtained from a male donor with ankylosing spondylitis or in good health (not recorded which).

V and J are TRBV29-1 and TRBJ2-7; 11 nucleotides align to TRBD1. This CDR3 region has 13 residues. Per the germline V gene, CDR1 is SQVTM and CDR2 is ANQGSEA. Trimming removed 6 bases from V and 4 bases from J; junction bases left unmatched: 5. The CDR3 reads CSVPGQGVYEQYF. The CDR3 DNA reads as TGCAGCGTCCCGGGACAGGGGGTTTACGAGCAGTACTTC.

This clonotype was counted between two and nine times. This chain joins TRBV7-2 and TRBJ2-7, with D perhaps TRBD1 or TRBD2 (5 bases each). V was pared by 3 bases and J by 5 bases, with 14 bases between. This CDR3 region has 14 residues. Germline V gene data show CDR1 as SGHTA and CDR2 as FQGNSA. The CDR3: CASSFNGAGDEQYF. CDR3 nucleotides: TGTGCCAGCAGCTTTAACGGGGCAGGCGACGAGCAGTACTTC.

DNA of the CDR3: TGCAGTGCCATCCGGGGGGGAAACACCTTC. Translated: CSAIRGGNTF. The gene calls are TRBV20-1 and TRBJ1-2; D might be TRBD1 (5 bases). Trimming took off 6 bases at V and 12 bases at J, with 14 bases between the two ends. This CDR3 is built from 10 residues. Germline loops: CDR1 DFQATT, CDR2 SNEGSKA (reference sequence).

This clonotype was found many times. The chain couples TRBV5-1 to TRBJ2-2, with D hard to call. V gave up 0 bases and J gave up 0 bases, with 6 bases separating them. The CDR3 spans 15 residues. Germline values: CDR1 SGHRS, CDR2 YFSETQ. This CDR3 is CASSLAHANTGELFF. In DNA form, the CDR3 reads TGCGCCAGCAGCTTGGCTCACGCGAACACCGGGGAGCTGTTTTTT.

This chain connects TRBV2 to TRBJ2-2; D might be TRBD1 (5 bases). Germline CDR1 SNHLY, CDR2 FYNNEI. V lost 7 bases to trimming and J lost 0 bases, with 9 bases between them. CDR3 length equals 14 residues. CDR3 in amino acids: CASKWGPNTGELFF. The CDR3 DNA follows: TGTGCCAGCAAGTGGGGCCCGAACACCGGGGAGCTGTTTTTT.

The chain recombines TRBV10-3 with TRBJ2-1, with 7 bases aligning to TRBD2. CDR1 and CDR2 from the germline V gene are ENHRY and SYGVKD. This CDR3 is built from 14 residues. The V and J ends lost 10 bases and 3 bases, in that order; junction bases with no gene match: 9. The CDR3 reads CATGLRGIYNEQFF. CDR3 coding DNA: TGTGCCACGGGATTGCGGGGGATCTACAATGAGCAGTTCTTC.

This clonotype was seen ten or more times. CDR3 residues: CAISGNSQNQETQYF. The CDR3 nucleotides read TGTGCCATCAGTGGAAACTCCCAAAATCAAGAGACCCAGTACTTC. The genes are TRBV10-3 and TRBJ2-5, with D uncertain. The V gene lost 4 bases and the J gene lost 2 bases, with 14 bases spanning the gap. The V gene's germline CDR1 is ENHRY and CDR2 SYGVKD. The CDR3 has 15 residues.

This clonotype was observed at least ten times. V usage is TRBV20-1 and J usage is TRBJ2-3, with D perhaps TRBD2 (5 bases). V was trimmed by 4 bases and J by 4 bases, leaving 15 bases between them. This CDR3 is built from 14 residues. CDR1 DFQATT and CDR2 SNEGSKA come from the germline V gene (reference sequence). Written as DNA, the CDR3 is TGCAGTGCTACCGGGGTGAAGGTTGCAGATACGCAGTATTTT. Its protein is CSATGVKVADTQYF.

This clonotype has a handful of counts. The rearrangement joins TRBV15 to TRBJ2-5; TRBD2 agrees at 8 bases. Germline-derived CDR1 and CDR2 are LNHNV and YYDKDF (reference sequence). CDR3 length: 14 amino acids. J gave up 6 bases and V 2 bases, and 5 bases lay outside the gene matches. The CDR3: CATSRPGLVKTQYF. The CDR3 DNA is TGTGCCACCAGCAGACCGGGACTAGTCAAGACCCAGTACTTC. The whole variable domain, remainder taken from reference TRBV15 and TRBJ2-5, is DAMVIQNPRYQVTQFGKPVTLSCSQTLNHNVMYWYQQKSSQAPKLLFHYYDKDFNNEADTPDNFQSRRPNTSFCFLDIRSPGLGDTAMYLCATSRPGLVKTQYFGPGTRLLVL.

This clonotype was detected many times. The rearrangement uses TRBV29-1 and TRBJ2-1; no firm D call. The CDR3 runs 13 residues. V was shortened by 3 bases and J by 8 bases, with 14 bases between the two germline ends. In germline, CDR1 is SQVTM, CDR2 ANQGSEA. This CDR3 is CSVDRRFGDEQFF. DNA for the CDR3: TGCAGCGTTGATAGGAGATTTGGGGATGAGCAGTTCTTC.

This clonotype was detected only a few times. The chain links TRBV15 to TRBJ2-5, with no clear D. The CDR3 consists of 12 residues. Germline loops: CDR1 LNHNV, CDR2 YYDKDF (reference sequence). The germline V and J ends were trimmed by 2 bases and 4 bases, with 5 bases remaining between them. The chain's CDR3 is CATSRRGETQYF. The CDR3 nucleotides are TGTGCCACCAGCAGAAGAGGAGAGACCCAGTACTTC.

This clonotype occurred many times. The chain joins TRBV6-6 to TRBJ2-3; D remains unclear. Germline V CDR1 and CDR2: MNHNY, SVGAGI (reference sequence). The CDR3 totals 13 residues. V dropped 5 bases and J dropped 4 bases, with 10 bases sitting between them. The CDR3 loop reads CASSPPVPDTQYF. In DNA form, the CDR3 reads TGTGCCAGCAGTCCTCCGGTCCCAGATACGCAGTATTTT.

This clonotype was observed a few times. V gene TRBV10-3 combines with J gene TRBJ2-7, with 11 nucleotides matching TRBD1. The CDR3 length is 14 residues. Germline lookup yields CDR1 ENHRY and CDR2 SYGVKD. The junction had 10 bases not matched to a gene; V was cut back by 8 bases and J by 7 bases. CDR3 DNA: TGTGCCATCGGCCGGGACAGGGGGGTTCGGGAGCAGTACTTC. It codes for CAIGRDRGVREQYF.

The V and J genes are TRBV20-1 and TRBJ1-4; no reliable D call. V was clipped by 6 bases and J by 13 bases, with 21 bases between them. The germline V gene has CDR1 DFQATT and CDR2 SNEGSKA (reference sequence). This CDR3 contains 13 residues. CDR3 coding DNA: TGCAGTGCCATGACCGACGCACATGATCGACTGTTTTTT. Translated: CSAMTDAHDRLFF.

The chain combines TRBV20-1 with TRBJ2-1, with 10 bases lining up with TRBD2. Germline assignment: CDR1 DFQATT and CDR2 SNEGSKA (reference sequence). V shed 5 bases, J shed 0 bases, and the junction held 7 bases outside the gene matches. The CDR3 contains 16 residues. The CDR3 loop reads CSAQAGGRTSYNEQFF. DNA of the CDR3: TGCAGTGCTCAAGCGGGGGGGCGGACCTCCTACAATGAGCAGTTCTTC.

Only a few counts were recorded for this clonotype. This chain links TRBV20-1 with TRBJ1-2; the D gene is possibly TRBD1 (5 bases). This CDR3 has 12 amino acids. In germline, CDR1 is DFQATT, CDR2 SNEGSKA (reference sequence). V lost 6 bases to trimming and J lost 6 bases, with 14 bases between them. CDR3: CSAGRGDHGYTF. CDR3 nucleotide sequence: TGCAGTGCGGGCCGAGGGGACCATGGCTACACCTTC.